This TCR beta chain appears in the sequencing data of a study of blood T cell repertoires in COVID-19. Germline CDR1 reads SGHTA; CDR2 reads FQGTGA. There are 12 residues in the CDR3. Trimming took off 5 bases at V and 13 bases at J, with 18 bases between the two ends. The table came from immunoSEQ multiplex PCR; TCRdb's copy has only in-frame clones and leaves some out. The repertoire has 200,000 or so clones, around nine tenths of them found once; the top ten carry 15% to 20%. Seattle's cohort entered during active infection and was followed longitudinally. Sequencing was carried out using peripheral blood. The chain uses TRBV7-3 and TRBJ2-7, with D possibly TRBD2 on 5 matching bases. The clonotype originates from a man between 45 and 60 years old with COVID-19, enrolled during active disease. CDR3 sequence: CASSRPGSPIYF. CDR3 sequence (DNA): TGTGCCAGCAGCCGCCCGGGATCCCCAATATACTTC.